These 29 T cell receptor beta chains came from one sample sequenced in a study of T cell changes during pregnancy in multiple sclerosis. Method: immunoSEQ multiplex PCR; TCRdb's copy keeps in-frame clones and lacks some. Here the sample spans over 70,000 clones, just under 95% being singletons. The source material was peripheral blood, sampled in the third trimester of pregnancy. The receptors stem from a female donor with multiple sclerosis, enrolled in a pregnancy study.

The chain uses TRBV9 and TRBJ1-4; the match to TRBD1 covers 9 bases. The V gene end was trimmed by 4 bases and the J gene end by 4 bases; junction bases not matched to a gene: 8. The germline V gene encodes CDR1 SGDLS and CDR2 YYNGEE. The CDR3 totals 16 residues. CDR3 protein: CASSSAGTGLNEKLFF. The CDR3 DNA is TGTGCCAGCAGCTCAGCCGGGACAGGGCTTAATGAAAAACTGTTTTTT. Complete variable domain (other parts from reference TRBV9 and TRBJ1-4): DSGVTQTPKHLITATGQRVTLRCSPRSGDLSVYWYQQSLDQGLQFLIQYYNGEERAKGNILERFSAQQFPDLHSELNLSSLELGDSALYFCASSSAGTGLNEKLFFGSGTQLSVL.

The chain joins TRBV19 to TRBJ1-2; D unresolved. The ends were cut back, 7 bases at V and 6 bases at J, with 12 bases in the middle. The CDR3 is 12 amino acids. CDR1 LNHDA and CDR2 SQIVND come from the germline V gene (reference sequence). The CDR3 reads CASMEVRDGYTF. The CDR3 DNA sequence: TGTGCCAGTATGGAGGTGAGGGATGGCTACACCTTC.

This chain connects TRBV4-2 to TRBJ1-1; D remains ambiguous. The CDR3 is 16 amino acids. The germline CDR1 and CDR2 sequences are LGHNA and YNFKEQ. The V end was cut by 3 bases, the J end by 3 bases, with 17 bases between. The DNA for the CDR3 is TGTGCCAGCAGCCAGTCCGGGATAGCGGACGACACTGAAGCTTTCTTT. Amino acids: CASSQSGIADDTEAFF.

This sequence joins TRBV6-6 and TRBJ2-2; tentatively, D is TRBD1 (5 bases). Germline CDR1 MNHNY, CDR2 SVGAGI (reference sequence). The CDR3 is 12 amino acids. The V gene lost 5 bases and the J gene lost 8 bases, with 9 bases spanning the gap. CDR3 residues: CASSLGVGELFF. DNA for the CDR3: TGTGCCAGCAGTCTAGGGGTAGGGGAGCTGTTTTTT.

The chain has TRBV18 and TRBJ2-2; D perhaps matches TRBD2 (6 bases). The CDR3 spans 15 residues. From germline, CDR1 is KGHSH and CDR2 LQKENI. V lost 7 bases and J 0 bases, leaving 12 bases between the germline ends. CDR3 loop: CASWPGLANTGELFF. In DNA, the CDR3 is TGTGCCAGCTGGCCGGGACTCGCGAACACCGGGGAGCTGTTTTTT.

The V call is TRBV25-1, the J call TRBJ2-4, with a tentative D call TRBD1 (5 bases). The CDR3 length is 14 residues. Germline lookup yields CDR1 MGHDK and CDR2 SYGVNS. V dropped 3 bases and J dropped 2 bases, with 8 bases sitting between them. The CDR3 nucleotides read TGTGCCAGCAGTGACGCAGGGCCCAAAAACATTCAGTACTTC. Protein sequence: CASSDAGPKNIQYF. Variable domain in full (rest from reference TRBV25-1 and TRBJ2-4): EADIYQTPRYLVIGTGKKITLECSQTMGHDKMYWYQQDPGMELHLIHYSYGVNSTEKGDLSSESTVSRIRTEHFPLTLESARPSHTSQYLCASSDAGPKNIQYFGAGTRLSVL.

This sequence joins TRBV7-3 and TRBJ1-3, with 9 bases identical to TRBD1. The germline gives CDR1 SGHTA, CDR2 FQGTGA. CDR3 length: 15 amino acids. J lost 3 bases, V lost 3 bases, and 3 bases had no gene match. The CDR3 region has the DNA TGTGCCAGCAGCTTGGACAGGGGACGTGGAAACACCATATATTTT. This translates into CASSLDRGRGNTIYF.

CDR3: CASSLAGGGGIDEQFF. Written as DNA, the CDR3 is TGTGCCAGCAGCTTAGCGGGTGGTGGAGGGATAGATGAGCAGTTCTTC. The chain is built from TRBV7-2 and TRBJ2-1, with D possibly TRBD2 on 6 matching bases. Germline V gene sequence: CDR1 SGHTA, CDR2 FQGNSA. The length of the CDR3 is 16 residues. V shed 0 bases and J shed 8 bases, with 17 bases lying between them.

For the CDR3, the DNA is TGCGCCAGCAGGATGAAGGGGGGGCGCGAGGGCTACACCTTC. Translated, it gives CASRMKGGREGYTF. This rearrangement joins TRBV10-2 to TRBJ1-2; TRBD1 might be the D (6 bases). The V end lost 6 bases, the J end lost 8 bases, and 19 bases lay between the germline ends. The CDR3 spans 14 residues. Germline values: CDR1 WSHSY, CDR2 SAAADI.

This chain links TRBV27 with TRBJ2-1; 9 bases line up with TRBD1. The CDR3 is 15 amino acids. Per germline, CDR1 MNHEY and CDR2 SMNVEV (reference sequence). Trimming removed 4 bases from V and 10 bases from J; junction bases left unmatched: 11. CDR3 in DNA: TGTGCCAGCAGTTCCCCCGGGACAGGGTCTCACGAGCAGTTCTTC. Translation: CASSSPGTGSHEQFF.

This clone came up once. The V and J genes are TRBV19 and TRBJ2-7, with D perhaps TRBD2 (6 bases). The germline V gene has CDR1 LNHDA and CDR2 SQIVND (reference sequence). CDR3 length: 14 residues. V lost 5 bases and J lost 0, with 11 bases in between. The CDR3 sequence: CASSWGVHSYEQYF. In nucleotides, the CDR3 is TGTGCCAGTAGTTGGGGGGTACACTCCTACGAGCAGTACTTC.

This clone was picked up one time. The chain uses TRBV5-1 and TRBJ1-6; no reliable D call. Germline loops: CDR1 SGHRS, CDR2 YFSETQ. Trimming left V 3 bases short and J 6 bases short, with 10 bases between. This CDR3 is built from 14 residues. The CDR3 region is CASSSETSNSPLHF. The CDR3 DNA sequence: TGCGCCAGCAGCTCGGAAACTAGTAATTCACCCCTCCACTTT.

This chain connects TRBV7-2 to TRBJ1-5; the D gene is possibly TRBD1 (6 bases). The V end was cut by 2 bases, the J end by 9 bases, with 20 bases between. Germline CDR1 is SGHTA and CDR2 is FQGNSA. The CDR3 is 16 amino acids. This CDR3 is CASSLTWTVSRGPQHF. CDR3 nucleotide sequence: TGTGCCAGCAGCTTAACCTGGACAGTTTCTAGGGGGCCCCAGCATTTT.

This chain joins TRBV27 and TRBJ2-2; D might be TRBD2 (5 bases). The length of the CDR3 is 16 residues. Between the trimmed V and J ends, which lost 1 base and 5 bases, there was a span of 14 bases. Germline CDR1 MNHEY, CDR2 SMNVEV (reference sequence). This chain's CDR3 is CASSLYGAGGTGELFF. The CDR3 region has the DNA TGTGCCAGCAGTTTATACGGAGCTGGCGGGACCGGGGAGCTGTTTTTT.

A single count supports this clone. This chain joins TRBV30 and TRBJ2-7; D unresolved. The CDR3 runs 12 residues. Per germline, CDR1 GTSNPN and CDR2 SVGIG (reference sequence). Trimming shortened V by 0 bases and J by 3 bases, and 6 bases separated the two germline ends. CDR3 in amino acids: CAWSVIDYEQYF. The DNA of the CDR3 is TGTGCCTGGAGTGTAATAGACTACGAGCAGTACTTC.

This chain uses TRBV6-6 with TRBJ1-2; D not resolved. The length of the CDR3 is 13 residues. Germline CDR1 reads MNHNY; CDR2 reads SVGAGI (reference sequence). The V end lost 6 bases, the J end lost 8 bases, and 16 bases lay between the germline ends. The CDR3 sequence is CASRTGSPLGYTF. CDR3 bases: TGTGCCAGCAGAACCGGGAGTCCTCTCGGCTACACCTTC.

The rearrangement links TRBV2 to TRBJ2-1; tentative D call: TRBD2 (6 bases). CDR3 length: 16 amino acids. Germline CDR1 reads SNHLY; CDR2 reads FYNNEI. Trimming took off 3 bases at V and 7 bases at J, with 19 bases between the two ends. The CDR3: CASSDSTGEGGNEQFF. The CDR3 nucleotides read TGTGCCAGCAGTGATTCTACGGGAGAGGGCGGGAATGAGCAGTTCTTC.

The chain links TRBV19 to TRBJ1-1; D is possibly TRBD1 (6 bases). Germline CDR1 is LNHDA and CDR2 is SQIVND (reference sequence). CDR3 length: 15 amino acids. V lost 11 bases and J lost 12, with 31 bases in between. The CDR3 region has the DNA TGTGCCTCAAGGGGGACCGATGGACCGGCGGAAAAAACTTTCTTT. Residues: CASRGTDGPAEKTFF.

This clone was seen a few times. The chain recombines TRBV2 with TRBJ2-4; a possible D gene is TRBD2 (5 bases). Germline V lookup: CDR1 SNHLY, CDR2 FYNNEI. This CDR3 region has 13 residues. V was clipped by 5 bases and J by 8 bases, with 13 bases between them. The CDR3 sequence is CASSPLAGDIQYF. The CDR3 coding sequence is TGTGCCAGCAGTCCCCTGGCCGGGGACATTCAGTACTTC.

This sequence joins TRBV5-4 and TRBJ2-5, with 11 bases lining up with TRBD2. J was trimmed by 3 bases and V by 6 bases; bases with no gene match: 7. The CDR3 is 15 residues long. Germline CDR1 reads SGHNT; CDR2 reads YYREEE (reference sequence). The CDR3 nucleotides read TGTGCCAGCACGAGTCTAGCGGGAGGTGAAGAGACCCAGTACTTC. Its translation: CASTSLAGGEETQYF.

The V and J genes are TRBV25-1 and TRBJ2-2; D remains ambiguous. With 4 bases removed from V and 6 bases from J, the gap between germline ends came to 6 bases. The CDR3 is made up of 12 amino acids. CDR1 and CDR2 from the germline V gene are MGHDK and SYGVNS. The DNA for the CDR3 is TGTGCCAGCAGTGGCGGCGCCGGGGAGCTGTTTTTT. Its translation is CASSGGAGELFF.

The rearrangement links TRBV5-1 to TRBJ2-2; the match to TRBD1 covers 7 bases. The V and J ends lost 4 bases and 4 bases, in that order; junction bases with no gene match: 7. Germline V gene data show CDR1 as SGHRS and CDR2 as YFSETQ. The CDR3 runs to 15 residues. The CDR3 loop reads CASSPGQVTTGELFF. The CDR3 nucleotides are TGCGCCAGCAGCCCCGGACAGGTAACCACCGGGGAGCTGTTTTTT.

The chain employs TRBV6-1 and TRBJ2-2; D unclear. V was trimmed by 8 bases and J by 10 bases, leaving 8 bases between them. CDR1 is MNHNS and CDR2 is SASEGT in the germline V gene. The CDR3 is made up of 10 amino acids. CDR3 region: CASLEVELFF. DNA of the CDR3: TGTGCCAGCCTAGAAGTGGAGCTGTTTTTT.

V and J are TRBV7-2 and TRBJ1-4; 8 bases map to TRBD1. The V segment lost 5 bases and the J segment 7 bases; nucleotides outside the gene matches: 6. Germline loops: CDR1 SGHTA, CDR2 FQGNSA. The CDR3 covers 14 residues. The CDR3 loop is CASSLRQGSEKLFF. The CDR3 DNA reads as TGTGCCAGCAGCCTCCGACAGGGGAGTGAAAAACTGTTTTTT.

The rearrangement uses TRBV13 and TRBJ2-5; D uncertain. This CDR3 is 15 amino acids long. Germline lookup yields CDR1 PRHDT and CDR2 FYEKMQ (reference sequence). Between the trimmed V and J ends, which lost 0 bases and 4 bases, there was a span of 12 bases. CDR3 protein: CASSLGSEVLETQYF. The CDR3 DNA is TGTGCCAGCAGCTTAGGCAGCGAGGTCCTAGAGACCCAGTACTTC. The variable domain in full, with the rest retrieved from reference TRBV13 and TRBJ2-5, is AAGVIQSPRHLIKEKRETATLKCYPIPRHDTVYWYQQGPGQDPQFLISFYEKMQSDKGSIPDRFSAQQFSDYHSELNMSSLELGDSALYFCASSLGSEVLETQYFGPGTRLLVL.

In the case of this clone: In the same sample, other DNA sequences code for this CDR3. The rearrangement joins TRBV5-1 to TRBJ2-7, with D possibly TRBD1 on 5 matching bases. The CDR3 extends over 13 amino acids. Germline values: CDR1 SGHRS, CDR2 YFSETQ. With 0 bases removed from V and 5 bases from J, the gap between germline ends came to 9 bases. In nucleotides, the CDR3 is TGCGCCAGCAGCTTGGTTCAGGGCCACGAGCAGTACTTC. It is translated as CASSLVQGHEQYF.

This sequence joins TRBV19 and TRBJ2-5, with 8 bases lining up with TRBD2. V gave up 3 bases and J gave up 5 bases; unmatched junction bases: 5. Germline-derived CDR1 and CDR2 are LNHDA and SQIVND (reference sequence). CDR3 length equals 14 residues. The DNA of the CDR3 is TGTGCCAGTAGTATTACGGGGGGGCTGGAGACCCAGTACTTC. Amino acid sequence: CASSITGGLETQYF.

CDR3 sequence: CASSLEAGTYNEQFF. The CDR3, as DNA: TGTGCCAGCAGTTTAGAAGCGGGTACCTACAATGAGCAGTTCTTC. The chain employs TRBV27 and TRBJ2-1; tentatively, D is TRBD2 (6 bases). Germline CDR1 reads MNHEY; CDR2 reads SMNVEV (reference sequence). This CDR3 region has 15 residues. V was pared by 2 bases and J by 2 bases, with 10 bases between.

The V and J genes are TRBV29-1 and TRBJ2-3; TRBD2 matches at 10 bases. The V gene's germline CDR1 is SQVTM and CDR2 ANQGSEA. V gave up 5 bases and J gave up 2 bases; unmatched junction bases: 4. CDR3 size: 14 residues. CDR3 sequence: CSVPGTSVTDTQYF. CDR3 nucleotides: TGCAGCGTTCCAGGGACTAGCGTCACAGATACGCAGTATTTT.